These 18 T cell receptor beta chains originate from one sample sequenced in a study of somatic mutations in cytotoxic T cells in rheumatoid arthritis. Sequencing was performed with immunoSEQ multiplex PCR; in TCRdb, only in-frame clones are kept and a portion is missing. The data contain 17,000 or so clones, about 80% of them singletons. Sequenced input: CD8+ T cells sorted from blood. The receptors were gathered from an adult with rheumatoid arthritis.

The chain combines TRBV10-3 with TRBJ2-1; 11 bases map to TRBD2. From germline, CDR1 is ENHRY and CDR2 SYGVKD. V trimming: 5 bases; J trimming: 2 bases; junction bases outside the gene matches: 8. The CDR3 contains 17 residues. CDR3 DNA: TGTGCCATCAGTCAAACTGGTAGCGGGGGGGCCTACAATGAGCAGTTCTTC. Amino acid sequence: CAISQTGSGGAYNEQFF.

In nucleotides, the CDR3 is TGTGCCAGCAGCTCCACGGGGGGGCCGGTTGAGCAGTTCTTC. Amino acids: CASSSTGGPVEQFF. The rearrangement links TRBV5-4 to TRBJ2-1; TRBD2 agrees at 8 bases. Germline V CDR1 and CDR2: SGHNT, YYREEE (reference sequence). With V trimmed by 3 bases and J by 9 bases, 8 bases remained unmatched. The CDR3 is 14 amino acids.

Here the CDR3 DNA reads TGTGCCACCAGCAGAGAACGGGTGGGCAATCAGCCCCAGCATTTT. Translation: CATSRERVGNQPQHF. J is TRBJ1-5 and V is TRBV15; the D is unclear. The CDR3 spans 15 residues. Trimming shortened V by 0 bases and J by 2 bases, and 8 bases separated the two germline ends. Germline lookup yields CDR1 LNHNV and CDR2 YYDKDF (reference sequence).

V and J are TRBV11-2 and TRBJ1-2, with D possibly being TRBD1 (5 bases). This CDR3 is 13 amino acids long. The V end lost 5 bases, the J end lost 7 bases, and 14 bases lay between the germline ends. Germline CDR1 reads SGHAT; CDR2 reads FQNNGV. The CDR3 reads CASSGQGFFGYTF. CDR3 DNA: TGTGCCAGCAGCGGGCAGGGATTTTTTGGCTACACCTTC. Based on the CDR3 plus reference TRBV11-2 and TRBJ1-2, the full variable domain is EAGVAQSPRYKIIEKRQSVAFWCNPISGHATLYWYQQILGQGPKLLIQFQNNGVVDDSQLPKDRFSAERLKGVDSTLKIQPAKLEDSAVYLCASSGQGFFGYTFGSGTRLTVV.

The chain joins TRBV25-1 to TRBJ2-2; D uncertain. CDR1 is MGHDK and CDR2 is SYGVNS in the germline V gene. Trimming left V 6 bases short and J 0 bases short, with 14 bases between. The CDR3 is 16 residues long. This CDR3 reads CASRGSGYANTGELFF. DNA for the CDR3: TGTGCCAGCAGGGGTTCGGGTTACGCGAACACCGGGGAGCTGTTTTTT. The whole variable domain, filled in from reference TRBV25-1 and TRBJ2-2, reads EADIYQTPRYLVIGTGKKITLECSQTMGHDKMYWYQQDPGMELHLIHYSYGVNSTEKGDLSSESTVSRIRTEHFPLTLESARPSHTSQYLCASRGSGYANTGELFFGEGSRLTVL.

The genes are TRBV4-1 and TRBJ2-1; D gene ambiguous. Trimming removed 0 bases from V and 9 bases from J, with 18 bases in between. Germline V gene data show CDR1 as MGHRA and CDR2 as YSYEKL. The CDR3 consists of 16 residues. This CDR3 reads CASSQDQALLLIEQFF. CDR3 bases: TGCGCCAGCAGCCAAGATCAGGCACTCTTACTTATTGAGCAGTTCTTC.

The gene calls are TRBV2 and TRBJ1-1, with 9 nucleotides matching TRBD1. This CDR3 spans 13 amino acids. The V and J ends lost 5 bases and 4 bases, in that order; junction bases with no gene match: 2. Germline V gives CDR1 SNHLY, CDR2 FYNNEI. The CDR3 DNA sequence: TGTGCCAGCAGTCCGACAGGGGGCACTGAAGCTTTCTTT. Translating it yields CASSPTGGTEAFF.

The chain couples TRBV5-1 to TRBJ2-7; D gene uncertain. The CDR3 length is 11 residues. Trimming cost V 0 bases and J 10 bases, with 8 bases left between them. Per the germline V gene, CDR1 is SGHRS and CDR2 is YFSETQ. DNA for the CDR3: TGCGCCAGCAGCTTGGGCCCCTCTCAGTACTTC. Its protein is CASSLGPSQYF.

The chain has TRBV27 and TRBJ1-6, with D maybe TRBD1 (5 bases). The CDR3 runs to 14 residues. Trimming removed 6 bases at V and 7 bases at J, with 13 bases between. The germline CDR1 and CDR2 sequences are MNHEY and SMNVEV (reference sequence). The CDR3 DNA is TGTGCCAGCAGCACCGGGACGGAAAATTCACCCCTCCACTTT. This gives the protein CASSTGTENSPLHF.

In this sample, this clone turned up once. V and J are TRBV27 and TRBJ1-1; D remains unclear. Per germline, CDR1 MNHEY and CDR2 SMNVEV (reference sequence). Trimming removed 3 bases at V and 0 bases at J, with 8 bases between. CDR3 size: 14 residues. CDR3 region: CASSFGGVNTEAFF. CDR3 nucleotides: TGTGCCAGCAGTTTTGGTGGAGTGAACACTGAAGCTTTCTTT.

The rearrangement joins TRBV11-2 to TRBJ2-5; 7 bases are shared with TRBD2. The CDR3 is 16 residues long. CDR1 SGHAT and CDR2 FQNNGV come from the germline V gene. The V gene end was trimmed by 0 bases and the J gene end by 4 bases; junction bases not matched to a gene: 8. CDR3 sequence (DNA): TGTGCCAGCAGCTTAGAGAGGCGGGAGATCGCAGAGACCCAGTACTTC. Protein sequence: CASSLERREIAETQYF.

In this sample, this clone turned up a few times. The rearrangement uses TRBV6-1 and TRBJ2-2; 9 nucleotides align to TRBD1. The CDR3 contains 14 residues. V was pared by 1 base and J by 6 bases, with 0 bases of the junction left unmatched. The germline gives CDR1 MNHNS, CDR2 SASEGT. The CDR3 DNA follows: TGTGCCAGCAGTGAAGGGACAGGGGCCGGGGAGCTGTTTTTT. Residues: CASSEGTGAGELFF.

This clone occurred a few times. V and J are TRBV2 and TRBJ2-5; D is unresolved. CDR3 length: 14 residues. Trimming left V 2 bases short and J 4 bases short, with 11 bases between. CDR1 is SNHLY, CDR2 FYNNEI, per germline. In DNA, the CDR3 is TGTGCCAGCAGTGAATGGGCAGAGATAGAGACCCAGTACTTC. It is translated as CASSEWAEIETQYF.

This clone has just one count. The chain combines TRBV6-5 with TRBJ2-1, with TRBD2 matching over 11 bases. With 2 bases clipped from V and 6 bases from J, the junction kept 6 bases outside the gene matches. The CDR3 contains 16 residues. Germline CDR1 is MNHEY and CDR2 is SVGAGI. CDR3 protein: CASSYVAGGPINEQFF. CDR3 nucleotide sequence: TGTGCCAGCAGTTACGTAGCGGGAGGGCCCATCAATGAGCAGTTCTTC.

V is TRBV7-9 and J is TRBJ1-3; D gene uncertain. Trimming removed 5 bases from V and 4 bases from J, with 15 bases in between. Germline V CDR1 and CDR2: SEHNR, FQNEAQ (reference sequence). This CDR3 spans 15 amino acids. CDR3 loop: CASSPTGGGGNTIYF. In DNA form, the CDR3 reads TGTGCCAGCAGCCCCACTGGTGGTGGAGGAAACACCATATATTTT.

This clone has more than one count but fewer than ten. The V gene is TRBV11-2, the J gene TRBJ1-1, with D possibly matching TRBD1 (5 bases). The CDR3 contains 15 residues. The germline V gene encodes CDR1 SGHAT and CDR2 FQNNGV. Trimming took off 6 bases at V and 7 bases at J, with 21 bases between the two ends. In nucleotides, the CDR3 is TGTGCCAGCAGAGCCGGGACGGCATCTGGAGTTGAAGCTTTCTTT. Its translation is CASRAGTASGVEAFF. The complete variable domain, with remaining parts taken from reference TRBV11-2 and TRBJ1-1, reads EAGVAQSPRYKIIEKRQSVAFWCNPISGHATLYWYQQILGQGPKLLIQFQNNGVVDDSQLPKDRFSAERLKGVDSTLKIQPAKLEDSAVYLCASRAGTASGVEAFFGQGTRLTVV.

The CDR3 reads CASSGGTGHTTYEQYF. The CDR3 coding sequence is TGTGCCAGCAGCGGTGGGACAGGCCACACCACCTACGAGCAGTACTTC. The chain carries TRBV5-4 and TRBJ2-7, with TRBD1 matching 8 bases. In germline, CDR1 is SGHNT, CDR2 YYREEE (reference sequence). The ends lost 4 bases at V and 2 bases at J; junction bases unmatched: 11. CDR3 size: 16 residues.

The V call is TRBV10-2, the J call TRBJ2-2, with TRBD2 as a possible D gene (5 bases). The CDR3 has 14 amino acids. Trimming cost V 0 bases and J 5 bases, with 7 bases left between them. Germline lookup yields CDR1 WSHSY and CDR2 SAAADI. CDR3 in DNA: TGCGCCAGCAGTGAGTCTCGAGGGACCGGGGAGCTGTTTTTT. Residues: CASSESRGTGELFF.